One and the same sample provided the 13 T cell receptor beta chains below, sequenced in a study of cytomegalovirus exposure and HLA in healthy donors. The PCR employed 60 Vbeta primers together with 13 Jbeta primers. Produced via immunoSEQ multiplex PCR; TCRdb's table is partial and in-frame only. The data hold more than 95,000 clones, with about 80% observed a single time. The sample comprised PBMCs. The receptors derive from a man younger than 40 in good health and CMV-seropositive.

This clone has only a few counts. The chain couples TRBV7-2 to TRBJ2-7; TRBD2 matches 12 bases. This CDR3 contains 14 residues. The V segment lost 7 bases and the J segment 2 bases; nucleotides outside the gene matches: 3. From germline, CDR1 is SGHTA and CDR2 FQGNSA. CDR3 sequence: CASTRLAGAYEQYF. DNA of the CDR3: TGTGCCAGCACCCGACTAGCGGGGGCCTACGAGCAGTACTTC.

This clone appeared a few times. V and J are TRBV7-9 and TRBJ2-5; 9 bases line up with TRBD2. Unmatched junction bases numbered 9, after V lost 3 bases and J lost 4 bases. Germline V gene data show CDR1 as SEHNR and CDR2 as FQNEAQ (reference sequence). This CDR3 contains 16 residues. CDR3 residues: CASSLGSGSTAETQYF. The DNA for the CDR3 is TGTGCCAGCAGCTTGGGTAGCGGGAGTACGGCAGAGACCCAGTACTTC.

This rearrangement joins TRBV18 to TRBJ2-5; a possible D gene is TRBD1 (6 bases). Trimming pared 3 bases from V and 2 bases from J, leaving 10 bases between. From germline, CDR1 is KGHSH and CDR2 LQKENI. The CDR3 runs to 14 residues. CDR3 bases: TGTGCCAGCTCACCCCTGGACAGACAAGAGACCCAGTACTTC. Residues: CASSPLDRQETQYF. The whole variable domain, filled in from reference TRBV18 and TRBJ2-5, reads NAGVMQNPRHLVRRRGQEARLRCSPMKGHSHVYWYRQLPEEGLKFMVYLQKENIIDESGMPKERFSAEFPKEGPSILRIQQVVRGDSAAYFCASSPLDRQETQYFGPGTRLLVL.

Comment on this clone: A read error may produce the germline difference seen at one junction end. The V call is TRBV6-5, the J call TRBJ1-5; 9 nucleotides align to TRBD1. The CDR3 extends over 15 amino acids. Germline CDR1 is MNHEY and CDR2 is SVGAGI. CDR3 nucleotide sequence: TGTGCCGGCAGTTCGACAGGGGGTCTAAATCAGCCCCAGCATTTT. Encoded protein: CAGSSTGGLNQPQHF.

This clone has only a few counts. The chain recombines TRBV19 with TRBJ2-7; D perhaps matches TRBD2 (6 bases). Germline values: CDR1 LNHDA, CDR2 SQIVND (reference sequence). V lost 3 bases and J 2 bases, leaving 17 bases between the germline ends. This CDR3 region has 16 residues. In nucleotides, the CDR3 is TGTGCCAGTAGTATTCAAACTAGCTGGTTTACCTACGAGCAGTACTTC. Its protein product is CASSIQTSWFTYEQYF. The full variable domain, in which reference TRBV19 and TRBJ2-7 provide the parts outside the CDR3, is DGGITQSPKYLFRKEGQNVTLSCEQNLNHDAMYWYRQDPGQGLRLIYYSQIVNDFQKGDIAEGYSVSREKKESFPLTVTSAQKNPTAFYLCASSIQTSWFTYEQYFGPGTRLTVT.

The chain couples TRBV9 to TRBJ1-4; 11 bases match TRBD1. Looked up from germline, CDR1 is SGDLS and CDR2 is YYNGEE. After removal of 0 bases from V and 6 bases from J, the junction contained 1 base not matched to a gene. CDR3 length equals 15 residues. The DNA of the CDR3 is TGTGCCAGCAGCGTAGTGGGACAGGGGGATGAAAAACTGTTTTTT. This sequence encodes CASSVVGQGDEKLFF.

The rearrangement uses TRBV5-1 and TRBJ1-2; D gene ambiguous. V was shortened by 0 bases and J by 3 bases, with 9 bases between the two germline ends. CDR1 is SGHRS, CDR2 YFSETQ, per germline. The CDR3 runs 14 residues. The CDR3 bases are TGCGCCAGCAGCTTGGGTAGCGGATACTATGGCTACACCTTC. Its protein is CASSLGSGYYGYTF. The full variable domain, its missing parts supplied by reference TRBV5-1 and TRBJ1-2, is KAGVTQTPRYLIKTRGQQVTLSCSPISGHRSVSWYQQTPGQGLQFLFEYFSETQRNKGNFPGRFSGRQFSNSRSEMNVSTLELGDSALYLCASSLGSGYYGYTFGSGTRLTVV.

The gene calls are TRBV7-9 and TRBJ2-4; D might be TRBD1 (5 bases). V was clipped by 2 bases and J by 12 bases, with 14 bases between them. From germline, CDR1 is SEHNR and CDR2 FQNEAQ (reference sequence). The CDR3 spans 13 residues. Here the CDR3 DNA reads TGTGCCAGCAGCTTACCCGCAGGGCTGAGTCAGTACTTC. Residues: CASSLPAGLSQYF.

This chain links TRBV27 with TRBJ2-1, with 7 bases fitting TRBD2. After removal of 3 bases from V and 8 bases from J, the junction contained 4 bases not matched to a gene. The V gene's germline CDR1 is MNHEY and CDR2 SMNVEV (reference sequence). The CDR3 runs to 13 residues. The DNA of the CDR3 is TGTGCCAGCAGTTTCGGGACTATATATGAGCAGTTCTTC. Translating gives CASSFGTIYEQFF.

The gene calls are TRBV7-8 and TRBJ1-1; weak D call: TRBD1 (5 bases). Trimming removed 5 bases at V and 7 bases at J, with 14 bases between. In germline, CDR1 is SGHVS, CDR2 FQNEAQ. CDR3 length equals 13 residues. The CDR3 sequence: CASSPARTIEAFF. For the CDR3, the DNA is TGTGCCAGCAGCCCCGCCCGGACAATTGAAGCTTTCTTT.

The chain links TRBV5-1 to TRBJ2-7; 8 bases match TRBD1. CDR1 and CDR2 from the germline V gene are SGHRS and YFSETQ. This CDR3 region has 14 residues. J lost 3 bases, V lost 4 bases, and 6 bases had no gene match. Here the CDR3 reads CASSTRGPGYEQYF. The CDR3 DNA reads TGCGCCAGCAGCACCAGGGGGCCGGGCTACGAGCAGTACTTC.

The chain employs TRBV18 and TRBJ1-6, with D possibly matching TRBD1 (6 bases). There are 15 residues in the CDR3. CDR1 is KGHSH, CDR2 LQKENI, per germline. Trimming took off 4 bases at V and 9 bases at J, with 16 bases between the two ends. The chain's CDR3 is CASSLETGLSSPLHF. CDR3 nucleotide sequence: TGTGCCAGCTCACTAGAGACAGGACTTTCTTCACCCCTCCACTTT. Combining the CDR3 with reference TRBV18 and TRBJ1-6 gives the whole variable domain NAGVMQNPRHLVRRRGQEARLRCSPMKGHSHVYWYRQLPEEGLKFMVYLQKENIIDESGMPKERFSAEFPKEGPSILRIQQVVRGDSAAYFCASSLETGLSSPLHFGNGTRLTVT.

This chain joins TRBV18 and TRBJ2-5, with D maybe TRBD2 (5 bases). The J call may be wrong; the DNA end is better matched by TRBJ2-7. This CDR3 comprises 16 residues. The germline CDR1 and CDR2 sequences are KGHSH and LQKENI. CDR3 residues: CASSLKKLGLSYEQYF. In DNA form, the CDR3 reads TGTGCCAGCTCTCTCAAAAAACTAGGACTCTCCTACGAGCAGTACTTC.